This T cell receptor (beta chain) appears in the sequencing data of a study of blood T cells in healthy people across ages. A second PCR, run for roughly 6 to 11 cycles, used a sample-barcoded 5' primer plus a J-beta primer mix. A template-switch adaptor that had 12 random nucleotides put a tag on each cDNA molecule. TCRdb redid the calling of the 5' RACE reads with MiXCR, one entry per CDR3 protein. There are about 640,000 distinct CDR3 sequences in the sample; around 54% occur only once, and around 37% lies in the top ten. As regards this clonotype: As yet, its antigen is unknown.

Extraction yielded at least 6 micrograms of total RNA per sample. Findings and limits, study-wide: Naive CD4+ cells and diversity were both higher in long-lived donors than in aged donors. Nothing was known about donor CMV status, and this possibly confounded expanded clonotype changes.

CDR3 length equals 12 residues. V was clipped by 5 bases and J by 7 bases, with 9 bases between them. The rearrangement joins TRBV12-3 or TRBV12-4 to TRBJ2-1; D not certain. The receptor comes from a man between 60 and 70 years old in good health. What was sequenced was blood. The CDR3 DNA reads as TGTGCCAGCAGTGTGCAACCAAATGAGCAGTTCTTC. This codes for CASSVQPNEQFF.